This T cell receptor beta chain was recovered during a study of breast tumors, draining lymph nodes, adjacent tissues. Trimming cost V 4 bases and J 6 bases, with 11 bases left between them. Germline CDR1 SGHTS, CDR2 YDEGEE. CDR3 size: 12 residues. A single record per CDR3 protein comes from TCRdb applying MiXCR to the multiplex PCR reads. The profile covers about 300,000 distinct CDR3 sequences, with around 30% appearing a single time and 1.1% taken by the ten largest. This clonotype was found once. Axillary draining lymph nodes of breast cancer patients supplied the node samples. This sequence joins TRBV5-8 and TRBJ2-7, with D hard to call. The sequencing sample was made of axillary lymph node tissue. The sequence came from a female donor with breast cancer. Some clones in this sample may be carry-over from other donors' samples. In DNA form, the CDR3 reads TGTGCCAGCAGCCCTAGTTACTCCGAGCAGTACTTC. Its protein is CASSPSYSEQYF.